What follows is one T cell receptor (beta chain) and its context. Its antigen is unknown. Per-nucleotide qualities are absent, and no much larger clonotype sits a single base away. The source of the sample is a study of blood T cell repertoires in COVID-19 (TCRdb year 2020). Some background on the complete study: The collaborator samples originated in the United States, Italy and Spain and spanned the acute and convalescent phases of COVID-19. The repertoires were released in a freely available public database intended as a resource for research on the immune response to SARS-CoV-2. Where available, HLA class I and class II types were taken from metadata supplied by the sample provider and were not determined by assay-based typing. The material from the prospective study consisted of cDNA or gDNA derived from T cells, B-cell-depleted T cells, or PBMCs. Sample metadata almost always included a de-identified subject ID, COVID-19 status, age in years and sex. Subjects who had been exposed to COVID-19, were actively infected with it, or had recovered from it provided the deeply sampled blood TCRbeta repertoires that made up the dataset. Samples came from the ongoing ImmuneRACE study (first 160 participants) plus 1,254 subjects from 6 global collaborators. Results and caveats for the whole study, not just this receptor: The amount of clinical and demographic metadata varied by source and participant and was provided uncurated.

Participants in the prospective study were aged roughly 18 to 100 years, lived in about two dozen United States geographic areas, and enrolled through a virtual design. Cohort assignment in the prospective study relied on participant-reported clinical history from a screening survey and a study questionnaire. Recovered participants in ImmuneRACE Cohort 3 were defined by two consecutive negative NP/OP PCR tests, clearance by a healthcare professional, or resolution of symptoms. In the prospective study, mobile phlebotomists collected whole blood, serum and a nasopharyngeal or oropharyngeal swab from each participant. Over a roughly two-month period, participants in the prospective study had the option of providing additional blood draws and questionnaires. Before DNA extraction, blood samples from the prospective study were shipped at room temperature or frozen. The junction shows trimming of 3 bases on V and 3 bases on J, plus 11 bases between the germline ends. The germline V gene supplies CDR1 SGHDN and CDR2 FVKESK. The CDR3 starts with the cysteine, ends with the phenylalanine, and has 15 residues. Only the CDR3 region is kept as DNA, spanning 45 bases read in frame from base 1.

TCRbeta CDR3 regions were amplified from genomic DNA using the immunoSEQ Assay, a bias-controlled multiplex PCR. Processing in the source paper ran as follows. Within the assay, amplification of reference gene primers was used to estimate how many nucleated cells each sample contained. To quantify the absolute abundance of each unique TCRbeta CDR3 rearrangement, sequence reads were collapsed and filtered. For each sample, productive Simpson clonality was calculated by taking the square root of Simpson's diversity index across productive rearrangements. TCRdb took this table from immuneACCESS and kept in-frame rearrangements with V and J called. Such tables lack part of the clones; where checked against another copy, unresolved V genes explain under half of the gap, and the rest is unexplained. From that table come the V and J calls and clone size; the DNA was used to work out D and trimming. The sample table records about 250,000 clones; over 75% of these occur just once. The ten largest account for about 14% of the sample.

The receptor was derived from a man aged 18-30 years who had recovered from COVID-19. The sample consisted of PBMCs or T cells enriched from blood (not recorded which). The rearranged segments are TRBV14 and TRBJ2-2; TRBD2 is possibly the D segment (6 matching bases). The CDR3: CASSQTSWYTGELFF. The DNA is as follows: TGTGCCAGCAGCCAGACTAGTTGGTACACCGGGGAGCTGTTTTTT. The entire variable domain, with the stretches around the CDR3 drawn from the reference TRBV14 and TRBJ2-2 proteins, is EAGVTQFPSHSVIEKGQTVTLRCDPISGHDNLYWYRRVMGKEIKFLLHFVKESKQDESGMPNNRFLAERTGGTYSTLKVQPAELEDSGVYFCASSQTSWYTGELFFGEGSRLTVL.